The TCR beta chain under discussion was sequenced for a study of shared clonotypes between healthy human individuals. Background on the study: The composition of the donors was two women and a few men aged 18 to 49. CD4 naive and memory got three plates each, CD8 naive two, CD8 memory one.

The healthy adult donors were HIV-negative and reported no recent acute infections or vaccinations. V shed 6 bases, J shed 6 bases, and the junction held 15 bases outside the gene matches. The CDR3 totals 16 residues. From germline, CDR1 is SEHNR and CDR2 FQNEAQ (reference sequence). Repertoires were generated with immunoSEQ multiplex PCR, while TCRdb's copy carries only in-frame clones and drops some. The repertoire holds 1.6 million or so clones, with approximately 98.5% as singletons. This receptor was obtained from a man in his thirties or forties in good health. Material for sequencing was naive CD4+ T cells sorted from blood. The sample's subset: CD45RA+ positively selected. This chain uses TRBV7-9 with TRBJ1-2; 8 bases align to TRBD1. The CDR3 nucleotides read TGTGCCAGCAGTCTACTAGGACAGGGAGGAATTGATGGCTACACCTTC. Translation gives CASSLLGQGGIDGYTF. The entire variable domain, with the rest obtained from reference TRBV7-9 and TRBJ1-2, is as follows: DTGVSQNPRHKITKRGQNVTFRCDPISEHNRLYWYRQTLGQGPEFLTYFQNEAQLEKSRLLSDRFSAERPKGSFSTLEIQRTEQGDSAMYLCASSLLGQGGIDGYTFGSGTRLTVV.